The rows below give T cell receptor beta chains drawn from one sample of a study of cytomegalovirus exposure and HLA in healthy donors. Repertoires were generated with immunoSEQ multiplex PCR, while TCRdb's copy carries only in-frame clones and drops some. Of roughly 130,000 clones in the sample, roughly four fifths are singletons; the top ten hold about 10%. Sequencing was carried out using PBMCs. These receptors came from a male donor in good health and CMV-seropositive. Each CDR3 is given with its conserved first and last residue. The D gene is left open where the match is weak. Clone size is not always given. Where it is, it says once, few, many or a class for expanded clones.

NA,TRBV28,NA,12,TRBJ2-3,CASEDIADTQYF,TGTGCCAGCGAAGACATAGCGGATACGCAGTATTTT
NA,TRBV28,NA,16,TRBJ1-5,CASSSGGGTHNQPQHF,TGTGCCAGCAGTTCTGGGGGAGGGACTCACAATCAGCCCCAGCATTTT
NA,TRBV4-1,NA,19,TRBJ2-1,CASSQEGRAGGGPYNEQFF,TGCGCCAGCAGCCAAGAGGGGCGGGCAGGGGGAGGTCCCTACAATGAGCAGTTCTTC
NA,TRBV6-5,NA,14,TRBJ1-2,CASSYFDRRGGYTF,TGTGCCAGCAGTTACTTCGACAGGAGAGGGGGCTACACCTTC
NA,TRBV5-4,NA,14,TRBJ2-3,CASSLPGGTDTQYF,TGTGCCAGCAGCTTGCCAGGGGGCACAGATACGCAGTATTTT
NA,TRBV6-6,NA,11,TRBJ2-2,CASSSGGELFF,TGTGCCAGCAGTTCGGGCGGGGAGCTGTTTTTT
TRBD2,TRBV6-5,NA,16,TRBJ2-1,CASSYSLLRGYNEQFF,TGTGCCAGCAGTTACTCGTTATTGCGGGGGTACAATGAGCAGTTCTTC
NA,TRBV7-9,NA,17,TRBJ2-7,CASSSLSAGSYSYEQYF,TGTGCCAGCAGCTCCCTATCTGCGGGCTCTTACTCCTACGAGCAGTACTTC
NA,TRBV5-6,NA,13,TRBJ1-2,CASSLGQDYGYTF,TGTGCCAGCAGCTTGGGACAGGACTATGGCTACACCTTC
NA,TRBV19,NA,14,TRBJ1-5,CASSISRSNQPQHF,TGTGCCAGTAGTATATCGAGGAGCAATCAGCCCCAGCATTTT
TRBD2,TRBV9,once,15,TRBJ2-7,CASSPYGTREQEQYF,TGTGCCAGCAGCCCCTACGGGACTAGGGAGCAAGAGCAGTACTTC
NA,TRBV7-2,NA,17,TRBJ2-1,CASSGRSGPIGTGEQFF,TGTGCCAGCAGCGGTAGAAGCGGGCCGATCGGGACCGGTGAGCAGTTCTTC
NA,TRBV7-8,once,14,TRBJ2-7,CASSFRPGAYEQYF,TGTGCCAGCAGCTTTCGACCAGGGGCCTACGAGCAGTACTTC
NA,TRBV25-1,NA,15,TRBJ2-1,CASSDLTIAYNEQFF,TGTGCCAGCAGTGATTTGACCATAGCTTACAATGAGCAGTTCTTC
NA,TRBV4-3,NA,17,TRBJ2-3,CASSQGQRLSSTDTQYF,TGCGCCAGCAGCCAAGGCCAAAGACTATCGAGCACAGATACGCAGTATTTT
NA,TRBV7-2,NA,14,TRBJ1-5,CASSLSGANQPQHF,TGTGCCAGCAGCTTATCAGGCGCCAATCAGCCCCAGCATTTT
TRBD1,TRBV19,NA,12,TRBJ1-1,CASRTGQTEAFF,TGTGCCAGTAGGACAGGGCAAACTGAAGCTTTCTTT
TRBD1,TRBV6-6,NA,16,TRBJ2-1,CASSSPGTGAYNEQFF,TGTGCCAGCAGTTCTCCCGGGACAGGGGCCTACAATGAGCAGTTCTTC
TRBD1,TRBV27,few,17,TRBJ2-7,CASSLSMSWTGTYEQYF,TGTGCCAGCAGTTTATCCATGTCTTGGACAGGGACCTACGAGCAGTACTTC
NA,TRBV27,once,17,TRBJ1-5,CASSPKDRHYSNQPQHF,TGTGCCAGCAGTCCCAAAGACAGGCACTATAGCAATCAGCCCCAGCATTTT
TRBD1,TRBV2,NA,13,TRBJ1-1,CASSGQGITEAFF,TGTGCCAGCAGCGGACAGGGTATCACTGAAGCTTTCTTT
NA,TRBV6-1,NA,13,TRBJ2-1,CASRPQGGNEQFF,TGTGCCAGCAGACCACAGGGCGGGAATGAGCAGTTCTTC